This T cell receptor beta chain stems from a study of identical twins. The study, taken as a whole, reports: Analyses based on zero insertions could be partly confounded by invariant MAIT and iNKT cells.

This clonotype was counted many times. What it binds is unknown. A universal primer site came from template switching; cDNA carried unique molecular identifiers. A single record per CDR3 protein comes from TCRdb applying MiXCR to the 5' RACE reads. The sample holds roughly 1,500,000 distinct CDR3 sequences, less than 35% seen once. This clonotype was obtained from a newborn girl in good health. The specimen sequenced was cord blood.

The chain's CDR3 is CASSPRGGPISYEQYF. The CDR3 DNA is TGTGCCAGCAGCCCAAGAGGGGGTCCCATCTCCTACGAGCAGTACTTC. This chain connects TRBV9 to TRBJ2-7; tentatively, D is TRBD1 (6 bases). CDR3 length: 16 amino acids. The germline CDR1 and CDR2 sequences are SGDLS and YYNGEE. Trimming took 4 bases from V and 0 from J, leaving 17 bases between them.